The 20 T cell receptor beta chains below were found in one sample sequenced in a study of cytomegalovirus exposure and HLA in healthy donors. 60 Vbeta and 13 Jbeta primers were used in PCR. The table came from immunoSEQ multiplex PCR; TCRdb's copy has only in-frame clones and leaves some out. The sample lists 60,000 to 70,000 clones; around 68% were seen once. The source material was PBMCs. Source of these receptors: a woman between 25 and 40 years old in good health and CMV-seronegative.

This clone appeared once. This chain links TRBV10-3 with TRBJ2-7; D is possibly TRBD1 (6 bases). V lost 6 bases to trimming and J lost 1 base, with 13 bases between them. Per the germline V gene, CDR1 is ENHRY and CDR2 is SYGVKD. The CDR3 length is 14 residues. DNA for the CDR3: TGTGCCATCAGGGACAGTAAATTATCCTACGAGCAGTACTTC. Amino acids: CAIRDSKLSYEQYF.

This clone came up a few times. V usage is TRBV7-8 and J usage is TRBJ1-4; D gene ambiguous. CDR3 size: 13 residues. The germline gives CDR1 SGHVS, CDR2 FQNEAQ. Deletions cut 5 bases from V and 8 bases from J, with 12 bases between. CDR3 loop: CASSARLQEKLFF. Here the CDR3 DNA reads TGTGCCAGCAGCGCCAGGTTACAGGAAAAACTGTTTTTT. Full variable domain (outside the CDR3, taken from reference TRBV7-8 and TRBJ1-4): GAGVSQSPRYKVAKRGQDVALRCDPISGHVSLFWYQQALGQGPEFLTYFQNEAQLDKSGLPSDRFFAERPEGSVSTLKIQRTQQEDSAVYLCASSARLQEKLFFGSGTQLSVL.

The CDR3 DNA sequence: TGTGCCAGCAGCCAGGCAGGGGATAGCTACACCTTC. Translated, it gives CASSQAGDSYTF. The rearrangement joins TRBV7-2 to TRBJ1-2; perhaps TRBD1 as D (6 bases). CDR1 is SGHTA, CDR2 FQGNSA, per germline. This CDR3 region has 12 residues. V dropped 5 bases and J dropped 9 bases, with 13 bases sitting between them.

The chain has TRBV5-1 and TRBJ2-3, with D possibly matching TRBD1 (5 bases). Trimming removed 0 bases from V and 6 bases from J, with 11 bases in between. The germline gives CDR1 SGHRS, CDR2 YFSETQ. The length of the CDR3 is 14 residues. CDR3 protein: CASSLGTKRDTQYF. The CDR3 DNA is TGCGCCAGCAGCTTGGGGACAAAACGGGATACGCAGTATTTT.

The chain is built from TRBV2 and TRBJ1-4; 9 positions agree with TRBD1. The V and J ends lost 6 bases and 7 bases, in that order; junction bases with no gene match: 6. This CDR3 is 14 amino acids long. Per the germline V gene, CDR1 is SNHLY and CDR2 is FYNNEI. The CDR3, as DNA: TGTGCCAGCAGACAGGGGGCTCTAGCTGAAAAACTGTTTTTT. It codes for CASRQGALAEKLFF.

The rearrangement joins TRBV6-5 to TRBJ2-1; no reliable D call. CDR1 and CDR2 from the germline V gene are MNHEY and SVGAGI. Trimming removed 2 bases from V and 9 bases from J, with 11 bases in between. This CDR3 is 13 amino acids long. The CDR3 region has the DNA TGTGCCAGCAGTTACAAATTGAGTGGTGAGCAGTTCTTC. Residues: CASSYKLSGEQFF.

The chain uses TRBV5-1 and TRBJ2-2; 8 bases agree with TRBD1. V trimming: 0 bases; J trimming: 6 bases; junction bases outside the gene matches: 13. CDR3 length: 18 amino acids. CDR1 is SGHRS, CDR2 YFSETQ, per germline. In nucleotides, the CDR3 is TGCGCCAGCAGCTTGGTTTCAGGGGGCTCGGACCGGGCCGGGGAGCTGTTTTTT. Translated, it gives CASSLVSGGSDRAGELFF.

This clone was found once. The J gene is TRBJ2-5, the V gene TRBV5-1; 10 positions match TRBD2. CDR3 size: 16 residues. The germline V gene encodes CDR1 SGHRS and CDR2 YFSETQ. The ends lost 0 bases at V and 5 bases at J; junction bases unmatched: 7. In nucleotides, the CDR3 is TGCGCCAGCAGCTTGGATCCTAGCGGGGGATATGAGACCCAGTACTTC. This encodes CASSLDPSGGYETQYF.

With regard to this clone: The final CDR3 position lacks the conserved phenylalanine or tryptophan, pointing to a likely read error. The chain carries TRBV5-1 and TRBJ2-7; 7 bases line up with TRBD1. Per the germline V gene, CDR1 is SGHRS and CDR2 is YFSETQ. The CDR3 consists of 16 residues. CDR3 amino acids: CASSGQVTTHSYDQYC. CDR3 sequence (DNA): TGCGCCAGCAGCGGACAGGTTACGACCCATTCCTACGATCAGTACTGC.

The chain has TRBV30 and TRBJ2-4; 10 nucleotides line up with TRBD2. Germline CDR1 GTSNPN, CDR2 SVGIG (reference sequence). CDR3 length: 12 amino acids. The J segment lost 12 bases and the V segment lost 5 bases, leaving 7 bases of the junction unmatched. The CDR3 region is CAWAPTSGPQYF. In DNA form, the CDR3 reads TGTGCCTGGGCCCCGACTAGCGGGCCTCAGTACTTC.

This clone appeared once. V and J are TRBV7-2 and TRBJ1-5; the D gene is possibly TRBD1 (6 bases). V was shortened by 5 bases and J by 3 bases, with 14 bases between the two germline ends. The length of the CDR3 is 15 residues. Per the germline V gene, CDR1 is SGHTA and CDR2 is FQGNSA. The CDR3 region is CASSPGTSDNQPQHF. The CDR3 DNA is TGTGCCAGCAGCCCAGGGACATCCGACAATCAGCCCCAGCATTTT.

The chain carries TRBV20-1 and TRBJ1-1, with 8 bases matching TRBD1. CDR1 and CDR2 (germline): DFQATT, SNEGSKA (reference sequence). The CDR3 has 11 residues. The CDR3 loop is CTTGENTEAFF. The CDR3 bases are TGCACGACAGGGGAGAACACTGAAGCTTTCTTT.

At least ten counts were recorded for this clone. The V call is TRBV10-3, the J call TRBJ1-1, with 7 positions matching TRBD1. Germline V gene sequence: CDR1 ENHRY, CDR2 SYGVKD. CDR3 size: 14 residues. Germline trimming cut 3 bases from V and 4 bases from J; bases unmatched to any gene: 5. The CDR3 DNA sequence: TGTGCCATCAGTGACCCGACAGGGAGCACTGAAGCTTTCTTT. It codes for CAISDPTGSTEAFF.

V and J are TRBV2 and TRBJ2-2; TRBD2 aligns across 14 bases. V was pared by 6 bases and J by 6 bases, with 15 bases of the junction left unmatched. The CDR3 contains 19 residues. Germline V gene sequence: CDR1 SNHLY, CDR2 FYNNEI. CDR3 residues: CASSRRLAGGPRLPGELFF. The CDR3 DNA sequence: TGTGCCAGCAGCCGAAGACTAGCGGGGGGGCCACGGTTGCCCGGGGAGCTGTTTTTT. The entire variable domain, with the rest obtained from reference TRBV2 and TRBJ2-2, is as follows: EPEVTQTPSHQVTQMGQEVILRCVPISNHLYFYWYRQILGQKVEFLVSFYNNEISEKSEIFDDQFSVERPDGSNFTLKIRSTKLEDSAMYFCASSRRLAGGPRLPGELFFGEGSRLTVL.

The chain carries TRBV7-8 and TRBJ2-7, with 8 bases fitting TRBD2. V gave up 11 bases and J gave up 0 bases; unmatched junction bases: 3. The CDR3 extends over 12 amino acids. Germline loops: CDR1 SGHVS, CDR2 FQNEAQ. The CDR3 DNA reads TGTGCCGCCGGGACTAGCTCCTACGAGCAGTACTTC. Encoded protein: CAAGTSSYEQYF.

The chain links TRBV7-2 to TRBJ1-1; weak D call: TRBD1 (6 bases). The CDR3 contains 15 residues. Trimming cost V 3 bases and J 4 bases, with 15 bases left between them. The germline CDR1 and CDR2 sequences are SGHTA and FQGNSA. CDR3 bases: TGTGCCAGCAGCTTTACGGGAGGAGGGGGCACTGAAGCTTTCTTT. As protein: CASSFTGGGGTEAFF.

The V and J genes are TRBV7-2 and TRBJ2-3, with D hard to call. The V gene's germline CDR1 is SGHTA and CDR2 FQGNSA. Trimming removed 5 bases at V and 3 bases at J, with 3 bases between. This CDR3 comprises 11 residues. This CDR3 is CASSQTDTQYF. The CDR3 nucleotides read TGTGCCAGCAGCCAGACAGATACGCAGTATTTT.

The chain combines TRBV9 with TRBJ1-1; 7 nucleotides line up with TRBD1. The CDR3 totals 16 residues. From germline, CDR1 is SGDLS and CDR2 YYNGEE. The V segment lost 0 bases and the J segment 6 bases; nucleotides outside the gene matches: 11. The CDR3 loop is CASSVEGQGGLSEAFF. The CDR3 bases are TGTGCCAGCAGCGTAGAAGGGCAGGGGGGTTTGTCTGAAGCTTTCTTT.

This sequence joins TRBV5-1 and TRBJ1-4; TRBD1 agrees at 11 bases. Germline V gene sequence: CDR1 SGHRS, CDR2 YFSETQ. The CDR3 is made up of 15 amino acids. The J segment lost 7 bases and the V segment lost 3 bases, leaving 5 bases of the junction unmatched. The CDR3 bases are TGCGCCAGCAGCTCGACCGGGACAGGGGGTGAAAAACTGTTTTTT. Its translation: CASSSTGTGGEKLFF.

This chain uses TRBV7-9 with TRBJ1-1; TRBD1 aligns across 7 bases. The trim removed 5 bases at V and 6 bases at J, leaving 9 bases unmatched. The germline CDR1 and CDR2 sequences are SEHNR and FQNEAQ (reference sequence). CDR3 size: 14 residues. The CDR3 DNA reads TGTGCCAGCAGCCAGACAGGGTTAGGCGCTGAAGCTTTCTTT. Amino acids: CASSQTGLGAEAFF. Combining the CDR3 with reference TRBV7-9 and TRBJ1-1 gives the whole variable domain DTGVSQNPRHKITKRGQNVTFRCDPISEHNRLYWYRQTLGQGPEFLTYFQNEAQLEKSRLLSDRFSAERPKGSFSTLEIQRTEQGDSAMYLCASSQTGLGAEAFFGQGTRLTVV.